These 28 T cell receptor beta chains came from one sample sequenced in a study of control samples from healthy donors and cancer patients. TCRdb keeps only in-frame clones here, not all; method: immunoSEQ multiplex PCR. The sample holds about 50,000 clones; roughly 90% are singletons and the top ten take 35% to 50%. The sample was PBMCs. Source of these receptors: a man aged 45-65 years with head and neck cancer.

The rearrangement uses TRBV10-3 and TRBJ1-5, with 8 bases fitting TRBD1. V dropped 6 bases and J dropped 1; count of bases not matched to a gene: 8. This CDR3 is 16 amino acids long. Germline V gene data show CDR1 as ENHRY and CDR2 as SYGVKD. DNA for the CDR3: TGTGCCATCAGCCATGACAGGGGTAGGAGCAATCAGCCCCAGCATTTT. Protein sequence: CAISHDRGRSNQPQHF.

The J gene is TRBJ2-7, the V gene TRBV7-8; D might be TRBD1 (5 bases). V was cut by 1 base and J by 1 base, with 11 bases left in between. Looked up from germline, CDR1 is SGHVS and CDR2 is FQNEAQ. The CDR3 totals 15 residues. The CDR3 DNA sequence: TGTGCCAGCAGCTTAGTATTGGGGCAGTCCTACGAGCAGTACTTC. This encodes CASSLVLGQSYEQYF.

The rearrangement links TRBV4-1 to TRBJ1-2; maybe TRBD1 (6 bases). The germline CDR1 and CDR2 sequences are MGHRA and YSYEKL. V was trimmed by 1 base and J by 3 bases, leaving 12 bases between them. This CDR3 contains 15 residues. CDR3 in DNA: TGCGCCAGCAGCCAAGGCAACAGGGCGGACTATGGCTACACCTTC. Residues: CASSQGNRADYGYTF.

The chain uses TRBV7-6 and TRBJ2-2; D is possibly TRBD2 (5 bases). This CDR3 is built from 15 residues. Trimming cost V 0 bases and J 4 bases, with 9 bases left between them. Germline lookup yields CDR1 SGHVS and CDR2 FNYEAQ. The CDR3 DNA follows: TGTGCCAGCAGCTTAGCGCGCGAGGGCACCGGGGAGCTGTTTTTT. Translating it yields CASSLAREGTGELFF.

CDR3 sequence: CASSLVGANTIYF. As DNA, the CDR3 is TGCGCCAGCAGCTTGGTGGGGGCAAACACCATATATTTT. The chain links TRBV5-1 to TRBJ1-3; D perhaps matches TRBD1 (6 bases). The CDR3 has 13 residues. Trimming pared 0 bases from V and 6 bases from J, leaving 7 bases between. Germline V CDR1 and CDR2: SGHRS, YFSETQ.

The J gene is TRBJ1-6, the V gene TRBV6-1; 10 bases fit TRBD1. This CDR3 has 16 residues. The V gene's germline CDR1 is MNHNS and CDR2 SASEGT. The V and J ends lost 3 bases and 8 bases, in that order; junction bases with no gene match: 7. CDR3 residues: CASSDTGTGADSPLHF. Here the CDR3 DNA reads TGTGCCAGCAGTGACACCGGGACAGGGGCAGATTCACCCCTCCACTTT.

The genes are TRBV10-3 and TRBJ2-7; TRBD1 might be the D (6 bases). The CDR3 consists of 13 residues. Germline assignment: CDR1 ENHRY and CDR2 SYGVKD. V was shortened by 6 bases and J by 0 bases, with 9 bases between the two germline ends. CDR3: CAISTGTSYEQYF. In nucleotides, the CDR3 is TGTGCCATCAGCACAGGGACCTCCTACGAGCAGTACTTC.

V and J are TRBV10-3 and TRBJ2-7; D unclear. The V gene lost 8 bases and the J gene lost 7 bases, with 12 bases spanning the gap. Germline CDR1 and CDR2: ENHRY and SYGVKD. The CDR3 spans 11 residues. CDR3 DNA: TGTGCCATCGGCGCAGCCTGGGAGCAGTACTTC. Translated: CAIGAAWEQYF.

This clone was counted once. The chain joins TRBV18 to TRBJ2-7; 7 bases map to TRBD1. The CDR3 is made up of 15 amino acids. Germline CDR1 is KGHSH and CDR2 is LQKENI. With V trimmed by 3 bases and J by 7 bases, 12 bases remained unmatched. CDR3 sequence: CASSPPGTARLEQYF. CDR3 DNA sequence: TGTGCCAGCTCACCTCCCGGGACAGCGAGATTGGAGCAGTACTTC.

The chain links TRBV10-2 to TRBJ1-1; D may be TRBD1 (5 bases). Trimming left V 6 bases short and J 1 base short, with 9 bases between. CDR3 length: 13 residues. Germline lookup yields CDR1 WSHSY and CDR2 SAAADI. CDR3 in DNA: TGCGCCAGCAGAAGGGGCGAGAACACTGAAGCTTTCTTT. It codes for CASRRGENTEAFF.

The chain recombines TRBV5-1 with TRBJ2-5; the match to TRBD1 covers 10 bases. Germline V CDR1 and CDR2: SGHRS, YFSETQ. The CDR3 has 17 amino acids. J gave up 3 bases and V 4 bases, and 12 bases lay outside the gene matches. CDR3 in amino acids: CASSRVRDRGGEETQYF. CDR3 in DNA: TGCGCCAGCAGCAGAGTCCGGGACAGGGGTGGGGAAGAGACCCAGTACTTC.

This clone appeared once. The chain has TRBV13 and TRBJ2-7; no firm D call. Trimming took 2 bases from V and 3 from J, leaving 8 bases between them. The V gene's germline CDR1 is PRHDT and CDR2 FYEKMQ (reference sequence). CDR3 length: 13 amino acids. This CDR3 reads CASSLNSLYEQYF. The CDR3 DNA reads as TGTGCCAGCAGCTTAAACAGCCTCTACGAGCAGTACTTC.

This chain joins TRBV19 and TRBJ1-2, with D possibly TRBD1 on 5 matching bases. CDR1 and CDR2 from the germline V gene are LNHDA and SQIVND (reference sequence). CDR3 length: 16 amino acids. Trimming stripped 6 bases from V and 8 bases from J, with 25 bases between. As DNA, the CDR3 is TGTGCCAGTAGCGGCGTGGGGGGGGACCTCTGGTCCGGCTACACCTTC. It specifies CASSGVGGDLWSGYTF.

The rearrangement joins TRBV27 to TRBJ1-6; TRBD1 might be the D (5 bases). V dropped 8 bases and J dropped 9 bases, with 17 bases sitting between them. CDR3 length equals 14 residues. Per germline, CDR1 MNHEY and CDR2 SMNVEV (reference sequence). CDR3 sequence (DNA): TGTGCCAGCTCCCCCTTGGGGGGTACTTCACCCCTCCACTTT. Protein product: CASSPLGGTSPLHF.

The rearrangement joins TRBV30 to TRBJ1-5; 9 bases line up with TRBD1. Trimming at V came to 7 bases and at J to 8 bases, leaving 6 bases not matched to a gene. Per the germline V gene, CDR1 is GTSNPN and CDR2 is SVGIG (reference sequence). The CDR3 runs to 12 residues. CDR3: CASRTGAEPQHF. CDR3 nucleotide sequence: TGTGCCTCGAGGACAGGGGCAGAGCCCCAGCATTTT.

The chain links TRBV7-8 to TRBJ2-5, with 7 bases lining up with TRBD2. Germline CDR1 and CDR2: SGHVS and FQNEAQ. Trimming took 5 bases from V and 5 from J; bases not matched to a gene: 11. This CDR3 spans 15 amino acids. CDR3 sequence (DNA): TGTGCCAGCAGCCAACCCGGGGGGAAGATGGAGACCCAGTACTTC. As protein: CASSQPGGKMETQYF.

The chain has TRBV5-4 and TRBJ2-7; possible D gene TRBD2, 6 bases. V was clipped by 3 bases and J by 2 bases, with 15 bases between them. Germline values: CDR1 SGHNT, CDR2 YYREEE (reference sequence). The CDR3 totals 15 residues. The CDR3 loop is CASSWDLSGTYEQYF. The CDR3 coding sequence is TGTGCCAGCAGCTGGGACTTAAGCGGCACCTACGAGCAGTACTTC. Combining the CDR3 with reference TRBV5-4 and TRBJ2-7 gives the whole variable domain ETGVTQSPTHLIKTRGQQVTLRCSSQSGHNTVSWYQQALGQGPQFIFQYYREEENGRGNFPPRFSGLQFPNYSSELNVNALELDDSALYLCASSWDLSGTYEQYFGPGTRLTVT.

V usage is TRBV9 and J usage is TRBJ2-2; D might be TRBD1 (6 bases). Trimming stripped 3 bases from V and 4 bases from J, with 16 bases between. Germline lookup yields CDR1 SGDLS and CDR2 YYNGEE. The CDR3 extends over 16 amino acids. The CDR3 loop is CASSGSTGMSTGELFF. CDR3 coding DNA: TGTGCCAGCAGCGGGTCCACAGGGATGAGCACCGGGGAGCTGTTTTTT. Together with reference TRBV9 and TRBJ2-2, the CDR3 gives the full variable domain: DSGVTQTPKHLITATGQRVTLRCSPRSGDLSVYWYQQSLDQGLQFLIQYYNGEERAKGNILERFSAQQFPDLHSELNLSSLELGDSALYFCASSGSTGMSTGELFFGEGSRLTVL.

This sequence joins TRBV19 and TRBJ1-4, with D perhaps matching TRBD1 (6 bases). V gave up 6 bases and J gave up 7 bases, with 18 bases separating them. CDR1 and CDR2 from the germline V gene are LNHDA and SQIVND (reference sequence). The CDR3 extends over 15 amino acids. CDR3 nucleotides: TGTGCCAGTAGCCCCCCAGGGGTTGGAGGTGAAAAACTGTTTTTT. It codes for CASSPPGVGGEKLFF.

This rearrangement joins TRBV2 to TRBJ2-1; 10 bases are shared with TRBD1. Looked up from germline, CDR1 is SNHLY and CDR2 is FYNNEI. After removal of 6 bases from V and 5 bases from J, the junction contained 13 bases not matched to a gene. The CDR3 has 17 residues. CDR3 residues: CASRFRVWDRGHNEQFF. CDR3 nucleotides: TGTGCCAGCAGGTTTAGGGTTTGGGACAGGGGCCACAATGAGCAGTTCTTC.

This clone was detected only a few times. The rearrangement joins TRBV6-2 or TRBV6-3 to TRBJ2-2; no firm D call. In germline, CDR1 is MNHEY, CDR2 SVGEGT. With 2 bases removed from V and 7 bases from J, the gap between germline ends came to 17 bases. The CDR3 is made up of 16 amino acids. The CDR3 is CASSYSDTGTSGELFF. CDR3 sequence (DNA): TGTGCCAGCAGTTACAGTGACACGGGCACGAGCGGGGAGCTGTTTTTT.

The CDR3 nucleotides read TGTGCCAGTAGTATAGGACAGGGATTCAATCAGCCCCAGCATTTT. This encodes CASSIGQGFNQPQHF. The V call is TRBV19, the J call TRBJ1-5; 7 bases line up with TRBD1. The CDR3 has 15 amino acids. Per the germline V gene, CDR1 is LNHDA and CDR2 is SQIVND (reference sequence). With 1 base clipped from V and 3 bases from J, the junction kept 3 bases outside the gene matches.

This chain uses TRBV5-1 with TRBJ1-2; no clear D gene. V dropped 2 bases and J dropped 2 bases, with 10 bases sitting between them. Germline CDR1 is SGHRS and CDR2 is YFSETQ. The CDR3 runs to 14 residues. DNA of the CDR3: TGCGCCAGCAGCTTAGGGCTCCGAAACTATGGCTACACCTTC. Protein sequence: CASSLGLRNYGYTF.

V gene TRBV28 combines with J gene TRBJ2-5; possibly TRBD1 for D (6 bases). The CDR3 totals 14 residues. Germline CDR1 is MDHEN and CDR2 is SYDVKM. The V end was cut by 5 bases, the J end by 4 bases, with 14 bases between. CDR3 amino acids: CASSPSLGAETQYF. The CDR3 bases are TGTGCCAGCAGTCCGTCGTTGGGGGCAGAGACCCAGTACTTC.

V and J are TRBV18 and TRBJ1-1; D is ambiguous. Germline CDR1 reads KGHSH; CDR2 reads LQKENI. CDR3 size: 14 residues. Trimming removed 3 bases at V and 1 base at J, with 9 bases between. The CDR3 nucleotides are TGTGCCAGCTCACCCGGGGAGGAGAACACTGAAGCTTTCTTT. Translation: CASSPGEENTEAFF.

The chain combines TRBV5-1 with TRBJ2-3, with D perhaps matching TRBD1 or TRBD2 (5 bases each). The V end was cut by 0 bases, the J end by 2 bases, with 10 bases between. This CDR3 is built from 15 residues. Germline V gene lookup returns CDR1 SGHRS and CDR2 YFSETQ. CDR3 protein: CASSLAGTTTDTQYF. In DNA form, the CDR3 reads TGCGCCAGCAGCTTGGCCGGGACCACCACAGATACGCAGTATTTT.

The V and J genes are TRBV24-1 and TRBJ2-1; TRBD2 agrees at 8 bases. Per germline, CDR1 KGHDR and CDR2 SFDVKD. This CDR3 contains 15 residues. J gave up 8 bases and V 4 bases, and 9 bases lay outside the gene matches. In DNA form, the CDR3 reads TGTGCCACCAGTGACCCGGGACTAGGAGGGGATGAGCAGTTCTTC. This codes for CATSDPGLGGDEQFF.

There are a few counts of this clone. The chain carries TRBV4-1 and TRBJ1-5; no clear D gene. V lost 3 bases and J lost 7, with 13 bases in between. Germline CDR1 MGHRA, CDR2 YSYEKL. This CDR3 has 14 residues. The DNA of the CDR3 is TGCGCCAGCAGCCACCGGGGTTCTCGGCAGCCCCAGCATTTT. This codes for CASSHRGSRQPQHF.